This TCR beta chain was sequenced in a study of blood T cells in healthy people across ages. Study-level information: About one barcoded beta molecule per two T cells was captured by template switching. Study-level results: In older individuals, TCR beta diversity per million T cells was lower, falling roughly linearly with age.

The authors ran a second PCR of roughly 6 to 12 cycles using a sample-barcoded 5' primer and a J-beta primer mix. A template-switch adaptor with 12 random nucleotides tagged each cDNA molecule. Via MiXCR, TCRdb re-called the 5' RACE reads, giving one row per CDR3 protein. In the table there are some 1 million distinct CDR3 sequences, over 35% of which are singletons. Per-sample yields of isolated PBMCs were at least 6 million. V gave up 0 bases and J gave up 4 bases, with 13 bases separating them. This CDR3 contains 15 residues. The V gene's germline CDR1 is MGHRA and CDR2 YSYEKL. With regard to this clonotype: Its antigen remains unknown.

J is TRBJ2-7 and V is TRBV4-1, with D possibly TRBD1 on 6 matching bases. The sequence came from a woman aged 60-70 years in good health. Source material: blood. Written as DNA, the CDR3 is TGCGCCAGCAGCCAAGATCCCAGGGGCTCGTACGAGCAGTACTTC. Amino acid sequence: CASSQDPRGSYEQYF.